This T cell receptor beta chain was recorded in a study of long-term antiretroviral therapy in people with HIV (dated by TCRdb to between 2021 and 2023). For the study in its entirety: The earliest samples were collected roughly a decade before the 2015 WHO recommendation for immediate ART, at a time when ART was usually postponed until CD4 counts fell. A retrospective serial study tested whether ART initiation and durable HIV suppression were associated with changes in peripheral blood TRB repertoire composition and diversity. Of the 30 or so participants with HIV, eleven were female. A total of 192 cryopreserved PBMC samples were contributed to the cohort by 30 adults with confirmed HIV infection, with samples collected serially over a mean of 6 years (range 1-12). No cross-contamination during QIAcube processing was seen in test extractions of a monoclonal T-cell line run alongside 33 polyclonal samples. Paper-wide results and their limitations: Compared with controls, HIV repertoires had narrower CDR3 length ranges, and the network structure pointed to an antigen-experienced repertoire that shifted only slightly toward naive after ART. Starting ART was linked to a significant rise in TRB diversity, yet even with long-term ART the diversity remained significantly lower than in transplant donor controls. Inferences about post-ART repertoire changes were limited because no data were available on ART adherence, viral resistance or therapy changes. Expanded TRB clones identified before ART initiation dominated the repertoire across all time points, though the dominance fluctuated and decreased in many PLHIV after ART. Samples dated from the mid-2000s to the late 2010s, and the ART regimens used may be less effective than current ones. Because pre-ART samples had limited cell numbers, profiling was done on unsorted PBMC rather than on sorted CD4+ and CD8+ T cells. Owing to limited PBMC availability, only the TCR beta chain was sequenced, without alpha chain pairing.

Participants were included only if at least one PBMC sample before ART initiation and at least two post-ART samples were available. Every participant with HIV received treatment in the United States of America. Before DNA extraction, cryopreserved samples containing 1-10 million PBMC were thawed and washed. At the time of the earliest PBMC sample for each participant with HIV, ages ranged from 23 to 54 years. PBMC samples were contributed by each participant from 1-4 timepoints before ART initiation and 2-8 timepoints after ART initiation, with a median of 7 samples. Serial HIV viral load, CD4+ T-cell count, ART history and demographic data were obtained for every participant. A Qiagen kit on a QIAcube was used to extract genomic DNA from unsorted PBMC, with samples processed in batches of 12. In the case of this clone: This clone's antigen is unknown. The record has no base qualities; no much larger clone is one base away.

From the germline V gene, CDR1 is LGHNA and CDR2 is YSLEER. The germline V and J ends show losses of 3 bases and 5 bases respectively, and no gene match explains 8 bases of the junction. The CDR3 sequence holds 15 residues, the cysteine and phenylalanine included. Only the CDR3 DNA is retained, 45 bases long and in frame from the first base. The immunoSEQ hsTCRB v3.0 assay was used at survey level resolution to sequence the TRB variable region. TRB sequencing targeted a depth of about 40,000-55,000 T-cell genomes per sample. An Illumina MiSeq with a v3 150-cycle kit was used to sequence the pooled TRB libraries. Under the source paper's analysis protocol: Repertoire analysis was performed in R inside a reproducible Nextflow workflow that covered QC, data transformation and analysis. LymphoSeq2, an R package for exploring AIRR-Seq data, was used to implement the custom analyses. A few samples that yielded fewer than 5000 total TRB sequences were excluded, so that approximately 200 HIV repertoires were analyzed. Among the 180 to 200 retained HIV repertoires, some 60 were collected before ART initiation and approximately 130 were collected after ART initiation. Each repertoire was downsampled to 5000 TRB nucleotide sequences, and summary statistics were averaged across 100 downsampling iterations. Only TRB sequences with CDR3 regions of at least seven amino acids were retained for analysis. Diversity was measured with a Shannon entropy-derived clonality score and the Gini coefficient. In the repertoire networks, any two of the top 5000 CDR3 amino acid sequences were connected whenever the two sequences differed by an edit distance of one. Antigen specificity groups and MHC restriction were predicted for TRB CDR3 amino acid sequences with GLIPH2. Known CMV, EBV, HIV or tissue antigen associations were flagged by matching CDR3 amino acid sequences against VDJdb and McPAS-TCR. Pre-ART, post-ART and control groups were compared with Wilcoxon signed-rank tests and Holm-Bonferroni correction. TCRdb mirrors the immuneACCESS table, restricted to in-frame sequences. Some clones are absent from its copies; in checked studies, under half trace to an unresolved V gene, and the reason for the others is unknown. V and J calls and clone size are those listed in that table; D and trimming were worked out from the DNA. The sample profile shows tens of thousands of clones; less than 90% of them were found once. Together, the top ten hold less than 8% of the sample.

This receptor chain uses TRBV4-3 and TRBJ2-7, with 9 middle bases fitting TRBD1. This receptor was identified in a man between 18 and 29 years old with HIV. This specimen consisted of unsorted PBMCs, obtained 0.4 years after starting antiretroviral therapy. The DNA sequence is TGCGCCAGCAGCCAGTGGATGGGACAGGGAGACGAGCAGTACTTC. This sequence encodes CASSQWMGQGDEQYF.